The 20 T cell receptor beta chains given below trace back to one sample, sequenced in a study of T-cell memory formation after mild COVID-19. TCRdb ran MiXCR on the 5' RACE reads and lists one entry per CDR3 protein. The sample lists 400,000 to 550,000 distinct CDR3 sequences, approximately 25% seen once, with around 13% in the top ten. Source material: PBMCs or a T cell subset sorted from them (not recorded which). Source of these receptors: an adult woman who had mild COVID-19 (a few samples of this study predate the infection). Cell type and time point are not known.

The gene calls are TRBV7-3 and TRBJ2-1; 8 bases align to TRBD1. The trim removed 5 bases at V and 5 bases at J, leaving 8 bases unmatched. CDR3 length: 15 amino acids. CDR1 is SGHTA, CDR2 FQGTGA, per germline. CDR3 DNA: TGTGCCAGCAGCCTCGACAGGGGAACCCACAATGAGCAGTTCTTC. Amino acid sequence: CASSLDRGTHNEQFF.

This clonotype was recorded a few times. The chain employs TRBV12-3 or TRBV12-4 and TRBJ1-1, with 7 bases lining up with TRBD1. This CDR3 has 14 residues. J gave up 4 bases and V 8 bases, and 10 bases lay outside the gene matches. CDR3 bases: TGTGCCAGCGGCATGGGACAGAAAGGCACTGAAGCTTTCTTT. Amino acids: CASGMGQKGTEAFF.

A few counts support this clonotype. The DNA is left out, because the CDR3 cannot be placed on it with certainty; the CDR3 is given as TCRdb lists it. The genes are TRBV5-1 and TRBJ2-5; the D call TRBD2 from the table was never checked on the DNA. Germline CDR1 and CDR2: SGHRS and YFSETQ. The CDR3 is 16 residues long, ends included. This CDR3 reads CASSPSVRGAGETQYF.

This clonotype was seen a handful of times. The CDR3, as DNA: TGCAGCGTTGAAGACGATTCCAGGGTTTGGTACTTC. It encodes CSVEDDSRVWYF. The V gene is TRBV29-1, the J gene TRBJ2-7; D is perhaps TRBD1 (5 bases). V was trimmed by 0 bases and J by 12 bases, leaving 15 bases between them. The V gene's germline CDR1 is SQVTM and CDR2 ANQGSEA. CDR3 length equals 12 residues.

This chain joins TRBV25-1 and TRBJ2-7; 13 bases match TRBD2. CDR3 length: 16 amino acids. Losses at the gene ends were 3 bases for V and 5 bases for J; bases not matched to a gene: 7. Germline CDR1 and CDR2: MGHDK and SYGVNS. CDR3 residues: CASSDPTSGRANEQYF. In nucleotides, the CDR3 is TGTGCCAGCAGTGACCCCACTAGCGGGAGGGCGAACGAGCAGTACTTC.

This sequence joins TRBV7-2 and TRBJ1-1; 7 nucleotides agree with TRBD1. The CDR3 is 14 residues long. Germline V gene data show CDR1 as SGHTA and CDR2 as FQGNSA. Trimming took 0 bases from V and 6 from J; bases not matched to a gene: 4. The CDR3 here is CASSLARGQAEAFF. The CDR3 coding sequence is TGTGCCAGCAGCTTAGCTAGGGGGCAGGCTGAAGCTTTCTTT.

The CDR3 nucleotides read TGTGCCAGCAGCTTATTTGACTGGGCGGGGGGTCAAGAGACCCAGTACTTC. It specifies CASSLFDWAGGQETQYF. This chain connects TRBV7-2 to TRBJ2-5, with TRBD2 identical over 8 bases. Per the germline V gene, CDR1 is SGHTA and CDR2 is FQGNSA. CDR3 length: 17 residues. The ends lost 2 bases at V and 2 bases at J; junction bases unmatched: 10. The full variable domain, rest sourced from reference TRBV7-2 and TRBJ2-5, is GAGVSQSPSNKVTEKGKDVELRCDPISGHTALYWYRQSLGQGLEFLIYFQGNSAPDKSGLPSDRFSAERTGGSVSTLTIQRTQQEDSAVYLCASSLFDWAGGQETQYFGPGTRLLVL.

The CDR3 sequence: CSARGTVGNTIYF. The CDR3, as DNA: TGCAGTGCTAGGGGGACCGTGGGAAACACCATATATTTT. This chain links TRBV20-1 with TRBJ1-3; the D gene is possibly TRBD1 (5 bases). CDR3 length: 13 residues. Germline CDR1 reads DFQATT; CDR2 reads SNEGSKA (reference sequence). Trimming removed 3 bases at V and 4 bases at J, with 10 bases between.

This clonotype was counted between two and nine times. The CDR3 coding sequence is TGCGCCAGCAGCCGGCAACAGGGGTACGAGCAGTACTTC. Translated: CASSRQQGYEQYF. V gene TRBV5-1 combines with J gene TRBJ2-7; TRBD1 matches at 7 bases. The germline V gene encodes CDR1 SGHRS and CDR2 YFSETQ. Trimming at V came to 4 bases and at J to 4 bases, leaving 5 bases not matched to a gene. This CDR3 region has 13 residues.

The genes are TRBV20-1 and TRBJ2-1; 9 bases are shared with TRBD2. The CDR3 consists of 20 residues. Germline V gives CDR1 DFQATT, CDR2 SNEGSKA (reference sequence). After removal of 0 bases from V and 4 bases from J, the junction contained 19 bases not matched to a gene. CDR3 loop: CSARDWREGVLPLRYNEQFF. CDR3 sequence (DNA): TGCAGTGCTAGAGATTGGCGGGAGGGCGTCCTCCCCCTCCGTTACAATGAGCAGTTCTTC.

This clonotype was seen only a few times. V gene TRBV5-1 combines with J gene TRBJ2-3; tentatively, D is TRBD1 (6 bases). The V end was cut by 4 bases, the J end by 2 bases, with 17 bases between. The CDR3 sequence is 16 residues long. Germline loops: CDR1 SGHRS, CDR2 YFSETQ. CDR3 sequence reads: CASSRMGAGATDTQYF. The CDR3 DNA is TGCGCCAGCAGCCGGATGGGGGCCGGGGCCACAGATACGCAGTATTTT.

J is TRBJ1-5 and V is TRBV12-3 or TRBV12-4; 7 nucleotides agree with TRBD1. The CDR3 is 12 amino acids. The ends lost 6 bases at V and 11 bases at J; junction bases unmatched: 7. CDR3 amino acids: CASSPNRGTQHF. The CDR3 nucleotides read TGTGCCAGCAGCCCCAACAGGGGAACCCAGCATTTT.

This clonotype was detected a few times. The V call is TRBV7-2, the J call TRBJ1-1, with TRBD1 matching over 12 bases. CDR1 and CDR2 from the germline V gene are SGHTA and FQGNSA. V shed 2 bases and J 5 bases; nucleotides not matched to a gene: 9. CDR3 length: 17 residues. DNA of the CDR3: TGTGCCAGCAGCTTATGGGGGACAGGGGGCGCTAAGACTGAAGCTTTCTTT. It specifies CASSLWGTGGAKTEAFF.

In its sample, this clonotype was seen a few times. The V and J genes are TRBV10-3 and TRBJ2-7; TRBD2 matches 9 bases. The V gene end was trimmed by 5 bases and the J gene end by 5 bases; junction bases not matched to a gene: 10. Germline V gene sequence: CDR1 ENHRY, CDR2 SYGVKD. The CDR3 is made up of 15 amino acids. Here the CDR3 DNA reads TGTGCCATCAGTTTTAGCGGGAGATCACAGCACGAGCAGTACTTC. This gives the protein CAISFSGRSQHEQYF.

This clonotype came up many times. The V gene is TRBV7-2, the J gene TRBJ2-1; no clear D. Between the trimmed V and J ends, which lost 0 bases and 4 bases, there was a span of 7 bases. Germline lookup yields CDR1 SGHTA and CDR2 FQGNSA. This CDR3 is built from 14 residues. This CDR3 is CASSLAGQYNEQFF. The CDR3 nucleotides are TGTGCCAGCAGCTTAGCCGGGCAGTACAATGAGCAGTTCTTC.

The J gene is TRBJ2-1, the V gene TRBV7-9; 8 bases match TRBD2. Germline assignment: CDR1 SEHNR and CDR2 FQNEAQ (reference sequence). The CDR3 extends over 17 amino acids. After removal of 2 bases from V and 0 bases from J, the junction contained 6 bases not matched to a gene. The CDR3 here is CASSLLVAGSSYNEQFF. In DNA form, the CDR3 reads TGTGCCAGCAGCTTATTAGTAGCGGGGAGCTCCTACAATGAGCAGTTCTTC.

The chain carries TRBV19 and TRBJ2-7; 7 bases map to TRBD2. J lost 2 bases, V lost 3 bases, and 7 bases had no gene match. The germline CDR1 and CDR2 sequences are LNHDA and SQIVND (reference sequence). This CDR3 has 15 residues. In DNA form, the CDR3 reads TGTGCCAGTAGTATCAGCGGGACGTCGCCCTACGAGCAGTACTTC. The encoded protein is CASSISGTSPYEQYF.

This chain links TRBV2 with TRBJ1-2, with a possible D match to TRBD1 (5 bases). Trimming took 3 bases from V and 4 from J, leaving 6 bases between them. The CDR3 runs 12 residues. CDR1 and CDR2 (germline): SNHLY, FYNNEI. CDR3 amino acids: CASSDTGYGYTF. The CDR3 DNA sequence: TGTGCCAGCAGTGACACAGGCTATGGCTACACCTTC.

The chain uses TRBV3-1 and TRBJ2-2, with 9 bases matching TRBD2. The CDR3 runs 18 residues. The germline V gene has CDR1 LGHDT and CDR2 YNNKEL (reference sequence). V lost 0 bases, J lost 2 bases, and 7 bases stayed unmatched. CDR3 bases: TGTGCCAGCAGCCAAGATGTCAGCGGGAGGACCAACACCGGGGAGCTGTTTTTT. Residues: CASSQDVSGRTNTGELFF.

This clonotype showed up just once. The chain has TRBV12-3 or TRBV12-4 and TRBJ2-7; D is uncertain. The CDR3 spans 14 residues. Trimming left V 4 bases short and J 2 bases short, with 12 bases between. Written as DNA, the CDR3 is TGTGCCAGCAGTTACCGAGATGGTCCCTACGAGCAGTACTTC. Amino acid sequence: CASSYRDGPYEQYF.